This entry lists 22 T cell receptor beta chains sequenced from one sample in a study of cytomegalovirus exposure and HLA in healthy donors. Primers for the PCR totalled 60 Vbeta and 13 Jbeta. The data were produced by immunoSEQ multiplex PCR, yet TCRdb's version contains in-frame clones alone and is incomplete. This sample yields under 200,000 clones, of which 80% are seen a single time; 4% to 5.5% belongs to the top ten. Sequenced input: PBMCs. Receptor source: a man younger than 45 in good health and CMV-seronegative.

The J gene is TRBJ2-1, the V gene TRBV9, with D possibly TRBD2 on 5 matching bases. Trimming took 2 bases from V and 9 from J, leaving 12 bases between them. CDR3 length: 13 residues. Germline lookup yields CDR1 SGDLS and CDR2 YYNGEE. CDR3 residues: CASSVSGNGEQFF. The CDR3 coding sequence is TGTGCCAGCAGCGTGTCGGGAAACGGTGAGCAGTTCTTC.

The J gene is TRBJ2-7, the V gene TRBV9; D remains unclear. This CDR3 has 13 residues. Trimming removed 0 bases at V and 1 base at J, with 5 bases between. Germline-derived CDR1 and CDR2 are SGDLS and YYNGEE. For the CDR3, the DNA is TGTGCCAGCAGCGTAGGGCAGTCCTACGAGCAGTACTTC. It specifies CASSVGQSYEQYF.

The gene calls are TRBV7-2 and TRBJ2-3, with a possible D match to TRBD1 (6 bases). This CDR3 contains 16 residues. Germline V gene lookup returns CDR1 SGHTA and CDR2 FQGNSA. Trimming cost V 4 bases and J 2 bases, with 16 bases left between them. CDR3 nucleotide sequence: TGTGCCAGCAGCTCCAAGACAGGCCGAGCCACAGATACGCAGTATTTT. Residues: CASSSKTGRATDTQYF.

The chain joins TRBV11-1 to TRBJ1-1; D might be TRBD1 (6 bases). This CDR3 has 15 amino acids. Germline-derived CDR1 and CDR2 are SGHAT and FQDESV (reference sequence). Trimming cost V 7 bases and J 0 bases, with 15 bases left between them. As DNA, the CDR3 is TGTGCCAGCACCCAGGGGAATCCAATGAACACTGAAGCTTTCTTT. Translating gives CASTQGNPMNTEAFF.

The gene calls are TRBV2 and TRBJ2-1; D is unresolved. The CDR3 loop spans 16 amino acids. Germline assignment: CDR1 SNHLY and CDR2 FYNNEI. The V and J ends lost 5 bases and 0 bases respectively, with 14 bases between them. The CDR3 loop reads CASSSGAVSSYNEQFF. CDR3 DNA: TGTGCCAGCAGTTCTGGTGCGGTTAGCTCCTACAATGAGCAGTTCTTC.

This clone came up once. The V gene is TRBV30, the J gene TRBJ2-5; TRBD2 agrees at 10 bases. The CDR3 totals 17 residues. Germline V gene lookup returns CDR1 GTSNPN and CDR2 SVGIG (reference sequence). With V trimmed by 3 bases and J by 7 bases, 17 bases remained unmatched. The DNA of the CDR3 is TGTGCCTGGAGCGAAGAATCCAGCGGGGGGGCTCGGGGGACCCAGTACTTC. Protein product: CAWSEESSGGARGTQYF.

This rearrangement joins TRBV7-9 to TRBJ2-7; 11 positions agree with TRBD2. V shed 5 bases, J shed 3 bases, and the junction held 9 bases outside the gene matches. The CDR3 is made up of 16 amino acids. Germline values: CDR1 SEHNR, CDR2 FQNEAQ (reference sequence). The CDR3 region has the DNA TGTGCCAGCAGCGCTACTAGCGGGAGCTTCCACTACGAGCAGTACTTC. It is translated as CASSATSGSFHYEQYF.

This clone was observed a few times. The CDR3 bases are TGTGCCAGCAGCTTGGGTGGGAGAGTGAGGGACACTGAAGCTTTCTTT. Protein product: CASSLGGRVRDTEAFF. The chain recombines TRBV5-4 with TRBJ1-1; D remains ambiguous. Trimming removed 0 bases from V and 3 bases from J, with 15 bases in between. Germline CDR1 SGHNT, CDR2 YYREEE (reference sequence). The CDR3 consists of 16 residues.

The rearrangement joins TRBV7-2 to TRBJ1-5; D is undetermined. V gave up 1 base and J gave up 6 bases, with 4 bases separating them. This CDR3 region has 12 residues. The germline CDR1 and CDR2 sequences are SGHTA and FQGNSA. CDR3: CASSLGSQPQHF. The CDR3 coding sequence is TGTGCCAGCAGCTTAGGGAGTCAGCCCCAGCATTTT.

This clone was seen more than once but under ten times. This sequence joins TRBV7-4 and TRBJ1-2, with 8 bases lining up with TRBD1. V lost 1 base, J lost 6 bases, and 1 base stayed unmatched. The CDR3 is 13 amino acids. Per germline, CDR1 SGHVT and CDR2 SQSDAQ. The CDR3 DNA sequence: TGTGCCAGCAGCTTAGAGACAGGGGATGGCTACACCTTC. Amino acids: CASSLETGDGYTF. The full variable domain, its missing parts supplied by reference TRBV7-4 and TRBJ1-2, is GAGVSQSPRYKVAKRGRDVALRCDSISGHVTLYWYRQTLGQGSEVLTYSQSDAQRDKSGRPSGRFSAERPERSVSTLKIQRTEQGDSAVYLCASSLETGDGYTFGSGTRLTVV.

The gene calls are TRBV5-6 and TRBJ1-1, with 12 bases lining up with TRBD1. This CDR3 has 15 residues. The J segment lost 4 bases and the V segment lost 4 bases, leaving 5 bases of the junction unmatched. Germline lookup yields CDR1 SGHDT and CDR2 YYEEEE. For the CDR3, the DNA is TGTGCCAGCAGCGGGGGGACAGGGGGCGGCACTGAAGCTTTCTTT. Its protein is CASSGGTGGGTEAFF.

This chain connects TRBV27 to TRBJ2-1; 13 bases match TRBD2. CDR1 is MNHEY, CDR2 SMNVEV, per germline (reference sequence). Trimming removed 2 bases from V and 6 bases from J; junction bases left unmatched: 1. The CDR3 runs 15 residues. CDR3 sequence: CASSLGTSGANEQFF. The DNA for the CDR3 is TGTGCCAGCAGTTTAGGGACTAGCGGGGCCAATGAGCAGTTCTTC.

The genes are TRBV6-5 and TRBJ2-1; 7 bases match TRBD2. Germline V CDR1 and CDR2: MNHEY, SVGAGI. Losses at the gene ends were 1 base for V and 2 bases for J; bases not matched to a gene: 2. The CDR3 covers 15 residues. CDR3: CASSYWRGTYNEQFF. The CDR3 DNA follows: TGTGCCAGCAGTTACTGGCGGGGGACCTACAATGAGCAGTTCTTC.

The J gene is TRBJ2-1, the V gene TRBV30; 8 bases line up with TRBD1. The germline gives CDR1 GTSNPN, CDR2 SVGIG (reference sequence). After removal of 4 bases from V and 5 bases from J, the junction contained 4 bases not matched to a gene. The length of the CDR3 is 13 residues. The CDR3 loop is CAWTGGAHNEQFF. The CDR3 coding sequence is TGTGCCTGGACAGGGGGCGCCCACAATGAGCAGTTCTTC.

The CDR3 bases are TGCAGCGTTGAAGTGGATACAGACAAGCTTAACTATGGCTACACCTTC. The encoded protein is CSVEVDTDKLNYGYTF. The chain combines TRBV29-1 with TRBJ1-2; D ambiguous. The germline V and J ends were trimmed by 1 base and 1 base, with 16 bases remaining between them. The CDR3 is 16 amino acids. The V gene's germline CDR1 is SQVTM and CDR2 ANQGSEA.

This clone was seen a single time. This rearrangement joins TRBV27 to TRBJ2-3; D not resolved. V dropped 11 bases and J dropped 8 bases, with 14 bases sitting between them. This CDR3 is 11 amino acids long. Germline V gene data show CDR1 as MNHEY and CDR2 as SMNVEV (reference sequence). DNA for the CDR3: TGTGCCTCGAACGAGCTTGGTACGCAGTATTTT. Amino acid sequence: CASNELGTQYF.

This clone was seen only a few times. Written as DNA, the CDR3 is TGCAGCGTCGCCCAGGGGGCGTCAATCACTGAAGCTTTCTTT. Residues: CSVAQGASITEAFF. The chain has TRBV29-1 and TRBJ1-1; 8 nucleotides agree with TRBD1. The CDR3 consists of 14 residues. Germline V gene sequence: CDR1 SQVTM, CDR2 ANQGSEA. V lost 6 bases to trimming and J lost 4 bases; unmatched junction nucleotides: 10. Full variable domain (rest looked up from reference TRBV29-1 and TRBJ1-1): SAVISQKPSRDICQRGTSLTIQCQVDSQVTMMFWYRQQPGQSLTLIATANQGSEATYESGFVIDKFPISRPNLTFSTLTVSNMSPEDSSIYLCSVAQGASITEAFFGQGTRLTVV.

The chain has TRBV7-3 and TRBJ2-1, with 9 bases aligning to TRBD1. J gave up 5 bases and V 4 bases, and 9 bases lay outside the gene matches. This CDR3 contains 16 residues. Germline V lookup: CDR1 SGHTA, CDR2 FQGTGA. CDR3: CASSSPGTGRHNEQFF. The CDR3 region has the DNA TGTGCCAGCAGCTCTCCCGGGACAGGGCGGCACAATGAGCAGTTCTTC.

The chain recombines TRBV30 with TRBJ2-5; possible D gene TRBD2, 5 bases. The CDR3 is 17 amino acids. CDR1 is GTSNPN and CDR2 is SVGIG in the germline V gene (reference sequence). V was clipped by 3 bases and J by 1 base, with 21 bases between them. CDR3 amino acids: CAWRGRKRQPRQETQYF. CDR3 nucleotides: TGTGCCTGGAGGGGAAGGAAGCGGCAGCCCCGCCAAGAGACCCAGTACTTC.

The chain couples TRBV18 to TRBJ1-1; 7 nucleotides agree with TRBD1. The CDR3 has 13 residues. Germline V gene data show CDR1 as KGHSH and CDR2 as LQKENI. Unmatched junction bases numbered 4, after V lost 2 bases and J lost 7 bases. CDR3: CASSPSGTDEAFF. The CDR3 coding sequence is TGTGCCAGCTCACCATCCGGGACAGATGAAGCTTTCTTT.

This chain connects TRBV25-1 to TRBJ2-7; D may be TRBD1 (6 bases). The CDR3 is 14 amino acids. CDR1 is MGHDK, CDR2 SYGVNS, per germline. Between the trimmed V and J ends, which lost 8 bases and 7 bases, there was a span of 21 bases. In nucleotides, the CDR3 is TGTGCCAGCCTTTCTCCGGGACAAAGTATTGAGCAGTACTTC. Protein: CASLSPGQSIEQYF.

The genes are TRBV6-5 and TRBJ1-1, with D possibly being TRBD1 (5 bases). Trimming removed 6 bases from V and 4 bases from J, with 15 bases in between. The CDR3 contains 14 residues. Germline V gene data show CDR1 as MNHEY and CDR2 as SVGAGI. The CDR3 nucleotides read TGTGCCAGCAGCCCCACAGGATTGGGCACTGAAGCTTTCTTT. Its protein is CASSPTGLGTEAFF.